This TCR beta chain was profiled in a study of T cell changes during pregnancy in multiple sclerosis. There are 13 residues in the CDR3. In germline, CDR1 is MNHEY, CDR2 SMNVEV (reference sequence). V was pared by 5 bases and J by 14 bases, with 12 bases of the junction left unmatched. Using immunoSEQ multiplex PCR, the repertoire was profiled, and TCRdb retains in-frame clones only, with some absent. The sample shows 50,000 to 80,000 clones, 91% of them seen only once. The receptor comes from a female donor with multiple sclerosis, enrolled in a pregnancy study. Sequencing used CD8+ T cells from peripheral blood mononuclear cells, obtained before pregnancy. This chain connects TRBV27 to TRBJ2-1, with 7 bases identical to TRBD1. The CDR3 loop is CASSQGDSSVEFF. The CDR3 bases are TGTGCCAGCAGTCAGGGGGATAGTTCGGTCGAGTTCTTC.